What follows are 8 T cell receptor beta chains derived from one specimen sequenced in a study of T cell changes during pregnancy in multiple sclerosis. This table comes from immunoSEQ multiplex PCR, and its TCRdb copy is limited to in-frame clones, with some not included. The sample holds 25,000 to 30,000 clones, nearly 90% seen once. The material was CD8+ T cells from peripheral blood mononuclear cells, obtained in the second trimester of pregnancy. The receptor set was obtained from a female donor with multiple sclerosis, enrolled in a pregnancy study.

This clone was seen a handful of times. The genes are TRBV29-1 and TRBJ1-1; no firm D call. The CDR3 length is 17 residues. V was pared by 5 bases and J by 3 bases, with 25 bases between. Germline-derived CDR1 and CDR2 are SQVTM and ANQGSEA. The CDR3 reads CSVPGWVVREEDTEAFF. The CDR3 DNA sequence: TGCAGCGTTCCGGGGTGGGTAGTTAGAGAAGAGGACACTGAAGCTTTCTTT.

The CDR3 DNA reads as TGCGCCAACCGGGACAGGGTAAACACCATATATTTT. It specifies CANRDRVNTIYF. The chain is built from TRBV23-1 and TRBJ1-3; TRBD1 matches at 9 bases. TRBV23-1 is an ORF; its function is uncertain. The CDR3 is made up of 12 amino acids. The ends lost 10 bases at V and 6 bases at J; junction bases unmatched: 4.

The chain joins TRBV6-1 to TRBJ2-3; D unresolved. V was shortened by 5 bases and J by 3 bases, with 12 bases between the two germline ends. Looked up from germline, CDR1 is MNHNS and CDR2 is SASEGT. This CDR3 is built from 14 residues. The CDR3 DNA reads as TGTGCCAGCAGTTCAATACTCTGGACAGATACGCAGTATTTT. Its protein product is CASSSILWTDTQYF.

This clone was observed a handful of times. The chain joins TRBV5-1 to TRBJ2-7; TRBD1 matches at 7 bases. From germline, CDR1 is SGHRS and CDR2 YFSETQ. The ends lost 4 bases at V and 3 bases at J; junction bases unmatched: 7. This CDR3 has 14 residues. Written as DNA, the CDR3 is TGCGCCAGCAGCGTAAAGACAGGGTTCTACGAGCAGTACTTC. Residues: CASSVKTGFYEQYF.

CDR3 residues: CASSVGTGGYNEQFF. The CDR3 bases are TGTGCTAGCTCGGTGGGGACAGGGGGTTACAATGAGCAGTTCTTC. J is TRBJ2-1 and V is TRBV12-5, with 11 bases identical to TRBD1. The V segment lost 9 bases and the J segment 4 bases; nucleotides outside the gene matches: 8. Germline V gene data show CDR1 as LGHNT and CDR2 as FRNRAP. This CDR3 is 15 amino acids long.

CDR3 DNA: TGTGCCAGCAGTTTTGTAACAAACACTGAAGCTTTCTTT. This codes for CASSFVTNTEAFF. The V call is TRBV27, the J call TRBJ1-1; D unresolved. V was clipped by 3 bases and J by 2 bases, with 7 bases between them. The germline V gene has CDR1 MNHEY and CDR2 SMNVEV (reference sequence). The CDR3 contains 13 residues.

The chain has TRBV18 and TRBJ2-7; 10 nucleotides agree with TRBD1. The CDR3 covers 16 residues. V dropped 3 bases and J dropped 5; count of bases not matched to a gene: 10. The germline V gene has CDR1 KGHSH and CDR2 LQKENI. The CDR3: CASSPERTGGIHEQYF. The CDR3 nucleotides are TGTGCCAGCTCACCCGAACGGACAGGGGGTATCCACGAGCAGTACTTC.

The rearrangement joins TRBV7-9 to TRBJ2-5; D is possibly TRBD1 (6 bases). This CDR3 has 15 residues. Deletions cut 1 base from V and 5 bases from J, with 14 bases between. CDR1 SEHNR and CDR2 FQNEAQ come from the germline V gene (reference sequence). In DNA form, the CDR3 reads TGTGCCAGCAGCTTAGTTCAGGGGTCGGGGGAGACCCAGTACTTC. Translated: CASSLVQGSGETQYF.